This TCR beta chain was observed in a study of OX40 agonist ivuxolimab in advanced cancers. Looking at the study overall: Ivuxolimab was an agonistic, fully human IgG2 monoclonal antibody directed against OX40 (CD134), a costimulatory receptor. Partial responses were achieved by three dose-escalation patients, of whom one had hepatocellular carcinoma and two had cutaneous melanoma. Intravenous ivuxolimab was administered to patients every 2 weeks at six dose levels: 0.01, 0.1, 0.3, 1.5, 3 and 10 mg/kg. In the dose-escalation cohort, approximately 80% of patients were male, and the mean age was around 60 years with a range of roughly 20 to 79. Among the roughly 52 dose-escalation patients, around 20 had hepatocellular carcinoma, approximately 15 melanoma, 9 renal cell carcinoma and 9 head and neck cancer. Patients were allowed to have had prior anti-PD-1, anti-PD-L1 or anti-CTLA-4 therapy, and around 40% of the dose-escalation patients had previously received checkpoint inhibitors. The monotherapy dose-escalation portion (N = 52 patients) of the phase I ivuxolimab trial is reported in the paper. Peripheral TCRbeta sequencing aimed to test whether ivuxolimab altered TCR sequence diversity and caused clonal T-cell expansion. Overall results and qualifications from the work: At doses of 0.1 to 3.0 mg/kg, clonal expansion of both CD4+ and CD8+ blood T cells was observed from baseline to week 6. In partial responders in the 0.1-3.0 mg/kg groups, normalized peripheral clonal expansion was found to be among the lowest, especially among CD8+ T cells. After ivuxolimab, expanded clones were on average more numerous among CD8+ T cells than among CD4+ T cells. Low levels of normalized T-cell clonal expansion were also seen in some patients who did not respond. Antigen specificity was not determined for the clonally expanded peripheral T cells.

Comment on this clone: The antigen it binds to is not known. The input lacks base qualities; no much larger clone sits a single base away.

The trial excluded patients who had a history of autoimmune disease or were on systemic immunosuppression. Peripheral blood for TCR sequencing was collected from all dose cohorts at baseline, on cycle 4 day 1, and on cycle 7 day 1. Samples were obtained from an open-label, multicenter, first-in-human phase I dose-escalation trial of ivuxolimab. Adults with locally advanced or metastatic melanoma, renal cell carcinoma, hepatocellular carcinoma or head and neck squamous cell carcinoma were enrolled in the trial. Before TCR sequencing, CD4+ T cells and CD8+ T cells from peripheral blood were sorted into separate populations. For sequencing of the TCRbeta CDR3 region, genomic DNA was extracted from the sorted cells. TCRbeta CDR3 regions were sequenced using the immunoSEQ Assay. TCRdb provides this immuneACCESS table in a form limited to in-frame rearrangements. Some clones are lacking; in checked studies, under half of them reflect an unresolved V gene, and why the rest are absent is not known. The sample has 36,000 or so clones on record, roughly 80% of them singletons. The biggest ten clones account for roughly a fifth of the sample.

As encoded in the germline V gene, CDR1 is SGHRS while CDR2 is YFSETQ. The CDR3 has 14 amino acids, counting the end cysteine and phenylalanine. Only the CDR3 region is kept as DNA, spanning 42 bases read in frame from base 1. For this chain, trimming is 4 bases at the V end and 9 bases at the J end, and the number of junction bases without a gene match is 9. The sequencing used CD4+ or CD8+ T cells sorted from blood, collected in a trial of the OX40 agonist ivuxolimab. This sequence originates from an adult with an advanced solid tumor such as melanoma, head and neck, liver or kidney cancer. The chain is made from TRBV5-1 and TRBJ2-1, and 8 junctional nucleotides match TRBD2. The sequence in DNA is TGCGCCAGCAGCGAACCGACTAGCGTGTTTGAGCAGTTCTTC. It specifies CASSEPTSVFEQFF.